The entry below describes one T cell receptor beta chain. Its antigen is unidentified. This sample stems from a study of cytomegalovirus exposure and HLA in healthy donors. The study's findings and limits: Common viral pathogens seemed to be connected with several of the most significant clusters, according to a later analysis.

The PCR contained 60 Vbeta and 13 Jbeta primers. TCRdb's table, derived via immunoSEQ multiplex PCR, lists solely in-frame clones and lacks some. The table lists about 190,000 clones, approximately 80% of them singletons. The germline gives CDR1 MNHEY, CDR2 SMNVEV (reference sequence). V dropped 7 bases and J dropped 4 bases, with 13 bases sitting between them. The CDR3 is made up of 14 amino acids. This TCR was recovered from a woman aged 25-40 years in good health and CMV-seronegative. V and J are TRBV27 and TRBJ2-2; a weak D match, TRBD1 (6 bases). What was sequenced was PBMCs. The CDR3 protein is CASTPGHRTGELFF. Written as DNA, the CDR3 is TGTGCCAGCACCCCGGGACATCGCACCGGGGAGCTGTTTTTT.